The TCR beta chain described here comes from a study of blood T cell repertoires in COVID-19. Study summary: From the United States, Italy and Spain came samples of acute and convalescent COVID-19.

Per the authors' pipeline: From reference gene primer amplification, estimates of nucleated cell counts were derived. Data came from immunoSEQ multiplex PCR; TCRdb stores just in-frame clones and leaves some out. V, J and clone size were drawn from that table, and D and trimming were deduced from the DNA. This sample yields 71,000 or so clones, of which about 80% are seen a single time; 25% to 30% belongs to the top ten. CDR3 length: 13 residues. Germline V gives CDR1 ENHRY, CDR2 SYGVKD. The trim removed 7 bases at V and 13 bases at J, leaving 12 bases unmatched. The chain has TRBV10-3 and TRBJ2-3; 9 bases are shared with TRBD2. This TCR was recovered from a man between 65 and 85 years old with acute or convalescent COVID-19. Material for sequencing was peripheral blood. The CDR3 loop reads CAIIKSSGRSKYF. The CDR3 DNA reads TGTGCCATCATCAAGTCCAGCGGGAGGAGTAAGTATTTT.